One and the same sample provided the 29 T cell receptor beta chains below, sequenced in a study of CD8+CD57+ T cells in acquired aplastic anemia. TCR beta VDJ and CDR3 were profiled, and genomic DNA was the template. From the reads, TCRdb called clonotypes with MiXCR, one entry per CDR3 protein. Here the sample spans some 160,000 distinct CDR3 sequences, over 40% being singletons. Patients sequenced had flow cytometry evidence of CD8+CD57+ cell expansion. Sequenced: sorted CD4+, CD8+, or CD8+CD57+ T cells (not recorded which) from PBMCs. These receptors came from a human donor with aplastic anemia.

In this sample, this clonotype turned up a few times. The V and J genes are TRBV7-2 and TRBJ2-7; D unresolved. The CDR3 is 12 amino acids. The ends were cut back, 0 bases at V and 8 bases at J, with 8 bases in the middle. Per the germline V gene, CDR1 is SGHTA and CDR2 is FQGNSA. For the CDR3, the DNA is TGTGCCAGCAGCTTAGCCCCCGACCAGCAGTACTTC. It is translated as CASSLAPDQQYF.

This chain joins TRBV15 and TRBJ2-7, with 9 bases aligning to TRBD2. The CDR3 has 17 amino acids. The V gene end was trimmed by 3 bases and the J gene end by 0 bases; junction bases not matched to a gene: 9. Germline loops: CDR1 LNHNV, CDR2 YYDKDF (reference sequence). The CDR3 DNA reads TGTGCCACCAGCAGCTTAGCGCTAGCGGGAACCTCCTACGAGCAGTACTTC. This sequence encodes CATSSLALAGTSYEQYF.

This clonotype was seen at least ten times. This chain joins TRBV7-6 and TRBJ2-1; 7 nucleotides match TRBD2. V lost 5 bases to trimming and J lost 6 bases; unmatched junction nucleotides: 10. CDR1 is SGHVS, CDR2 FNYEAQ, per germline. The CDR3 extends over 15 amino acids. CDR3 DNA: TGTGCCAGCAGCCCCGCCGGGGAGGGTGGCAATGAGCAGTTCTTC. Its protein is CASSPAGEGGNEQFF. The variable domain in full, with the rest retrieved from reference TRBV7-6 and TRBJ2-1, is GAGVSQSPRYKVTKRGQDVALRCDPISGHVSLYWYRQALGQGPEFLTYFNYEAQQDKSGLPNDRFSAERPEGSISTLTIQRTEQRDSAMYRCASSPAGEGGNEQFFGPGTRLTVL.

This clonotype was counted only a few times. V usage is TRBV10-2 and J usage is TRBJ1-2, with a weak D call TRBD1 (6 bases). Trimming stripped 3 bases from V and 8 bases from J, with 13 bases between. Germline loops: CDR1 WSHSY, CDR2 SAAADI. The CDR3 runs 13 residues. The CDR3 DNA reads TGCGCCAGCAGTGACGGACAGTCGAGGGGCTACACCTTC. It encodes CASSDGQSRGYTF.

This clonotype was observed a single time. The V gene is TRBV20-1, the J gene TRBJ1-2, with D perhaps matching TRBD1 (5 bases). Trimming shortened V by 4 bases and J by 5 bases, and 20 bases separated the two germline ends. The CDR3 covers 15 residues. In germline, CDR1 is DFQATT, CDR2 SNEGSKA (reference sequence). The CDR3 nucleotides read TGCAGTGCTACGCTTCCCCTCAGGGCATTATATGGCTACACCTTC. Residues: CSATLPLRALYGYTF.

The CDR3 is CAWGRAVLGELFF. The CDR3 nucleotides are TGTGCCTGGGGGAGGGCTGTTCTCGGGGAGCTGTTTTTT. The rearrangement joins TRBV30 to TRBJ2-2; 7 positions agree with TRBD2. With 5 bases clipped from V and 7 bases from J, the junction kept 7 bases outside the gene matches. This CDR3 comprises 13 residues. From germline, CDR1 is GTSNPN and CDR2 SVGIG (reference sequence).

The genes are TRBV11-3 and TRBJ1-6; D is uncertain. The CDR3 is made up of 13 amino acids. Per germline, CDR1 SGHNT and CDR2 YENEEA. V was clipped by 5 bases and J by 9 bases, with 11 bases between them. CDR3 DNA: TGTGCCAGCAGCGGGGAAGCAGGTTCACCCCTCCACTTT. Translating it yields CASSGEAGSPLHF.

About this clonotype: The junction does not match germline at one end; this may be a read error. The chain uses TRBV24-1 and TRBJ2-1; D perhaps matches TRBD2 (6 bases). This CDR3 spans 15 amino acids. CDR1 and CDR2 from the germline V gene are KGHDR and SFDVKD. CDR3 bases: TGTGCCAGCAGTTTATGGGGGGACTCTTACAATGAGCAGTTCTTC. As protein: CASSLWGDSYNEQFF.

The rearrangement links TRBV11-2 to TRBJ2-5; D not certain. Trimming took off 1 base at V and 8 bases at J, with 14 bases between the two ends. The CDR3 has 14 amino acids. Germline CDR1 SGHAT, CDR2 FQNNGV. CDR3 sequence reads: CASSLGSNQGTQYF. The CDR3 nucleotides are TGTGCCAGCAGCTTAGGATCTAACCAAGGAACCCAGTACTTC.

The chain has TRBV24-1 and TRBJ2-1; D unclear. V was clipped by 3 bases and J by 8 bases, with 10 bases between them. CDR1 and CDR2 from the germline V gene are KGHDR and SFDVKD. The CDR3 contains 13 residues. The CDR3 bases are TGTGCCACCAGTGATCTGACTGGACATGAGCAGTTCTTC. It specifies CATSDLTGHEQFF.

This sequence joins TRBV19 and TRBJ1-3; D might be TRBD1 (5 bases). The CDR3 extends over 14 amino acids. In germline, CDR1 is LNHDA, CDR2 SQIVND (reference sequence). V lost 6 bases to trimming and J lost 7 bases, with 16 bases between them. The CDR3 reads CASSPDSLGNTIYF. The CDR3 coding sequence is TGTGCCAGTAGCCCTGACAGTCTCGGGAACACCATATATTTT.

This clonotype was seen at least ten times. The rearrangement joins TRBV29-1 to TRBJ2-5; TRBD2 matches 8 bases. V lost 4 bases, J lost 2 bases, and 3 bases stayed unmatched. Germline V gene data show CDR1 as SQVTM and CDR2 as ANQGSEA. CDR3 length equals 13 residues. The CDR3, as DNA: TGCAGCGTTGTTGTAGCGGGACAAGAGACCCAGTACTTC. Translated: CSVVVAGQETQYF.

This chain joins TRBV7-6 and TRBJ1-4; D not resolved. The germline V gene encodes CDR1 SGHVS and CDR2 FNYEAQ. V was trimmed by 3 bases and J by 5 bases, leaving 7 bases between them. The CDR3 consists of 13 residues. The CDR3 spells CASSLAVNEKLFF. Here the CDR3 DNA reads TGTGCCAGCAGCTTGGCCGTGAATGAAAAACTGTTTTTT.

About this clonotype itself: At one end the junction does not follow the germline gene, possibly because of a read error. The chain employs TRBV10-3 and TRBJ1-4; a possible D gene is TRBD1 (5 bases). The CDR3 loop spans 14 amino acids. CDR1 is ENHRY and CDR2 is SYGVKD in the germline V gene. Written as DNA, the CDR3 is TGTGCCATCGGTGAAGGAGGGATGGGGGAAAACCTGTTTTTT. Translated, it gives CAIGEGGMGENLFF.

With regard to this clonotype: A much larger clone sits a single nucleotide away, making a read error possible. The J gene is TRBJ2-4, the V gene TRBV19; D might be TRBD1 (6 bases). There are 16 residues in the CDR3. In germline, CDR1 is LNHDA, CDR2 SQIVND (reference sequence). CDR3 sequence: CASSETGRLAKSIQYF. DNA of the CDR3: TGTGCCAGTAGCGAGACAGGACGGCTAGCCAAAAGCATTCAGTACTTC.

As concerns this clonotype: At one end the junction does not follow the germline gene, possibly because of a read error. The V and J genes are TRBV6-5 and TRBJ2-3; TRBD1 aligns across 8 bases. This CDR3 has 16 amino acids. Looked up from germline, CDR1 is MNHEY and CDR2 is SVGAGI. The chain's CDR3 is CVSSSPTGVSTDTQYF. CDR3 bases: TGTGTCAGCAGTTCCCCGACAGGGGTTAGCACAGATACGCAGTATTTT.

The chain employs TRBV7-3 and TRBJ2-7; D gene ambiguous. The CDR3 is made up of 12 amino acids. Germline CDR1 SGHTA, CDR2 FQGTGA. V was trimmed by 5 bases and J by 4 bases, leaving 9 bases between them. The chain's CDR3 is CASSPDRYEQYF. As DNA, the CDR3 is TGTGCCAGCAGCCCGGATAGATACGAGCAGTACTTC.

The chain is built from TRBV24-1 and TRBJ2-2, with D hard to call. CDR3 length equals 16 residues. The V end was cut by 4 bases, the J end by 0 bases, with 11 bases between. CDR1 and CDR2 from the germline V gene are KGHDR and SFDVKD. The CDR3 here is CATSDPRATNTGELFF. CDR3 nucleotide sequence: TGTGCCACCAGTGACCCCAGAGCCACGAACACCGGGGAGCTGTTTTTT.

Regarding this clonotype: The junction departs from the called germline gene at one end, perhaps through a read error. The J gene is TRBJ2-2, the V gene TRBV2; TRBD2 matches at 7 bases. The CDR3 is 13 amino acids. The germline V gene encodes CDR1 SNHLY and CDR2 FYNNEI. Written as DNA, the CDR3 is TGTGCCAGCAGGGGGGGGAACACCGGGGAGCTGGTTTTT. Amino acid sequence: CASRGGNTGELVF.

This clonotype appeared many times. The chain has TRBV6-5 and TRBJ1-5; D is uncertain. Trimming took off 4 bases at V and 2 bases at J, with 6 bases between the two ends. The germline V gene has CDR1 MNHEY and CDR2 SVGAGI. This CDR3 is built from 13 residues. Written as DNA, the CDR3 is TGTGCCAGCAGTTCGCAGCGCAATCAGCCCCAGCATTTT. Translated, it gives CASSSQRNQPQHF.

The genes are TRBV10-3 and TRBJ2-3; the match to TRBD1 covers 10 bases. CDR3 length equals 14 residues. J gave up 7 bases and V 2 bases, and 3 bases lay outside the gene matches. Germline-derived CDR1 and CDR2 are ENHRY and SYGVKD. This CDR3 is CAISEGQGVHTQYF. The CDR3 DNA reads TGTGCCATCAGTGAGGGACAGGGGGTTCATACGCAGTATTTT.

This clonotype was counted between two and nine times. The rearrangement joins TRBV10-3 to TRBJ1-2; 9 bases map to TRBD1. From germline, CDR1 is ENHRY and CDR2 SYGVKD. CDR3 length: 15 amino acids. V was pared by 7 bases and J by 6 bases, with 12 bases of the junction left unmatched. The CDR3 nucleotides are TGTGCCATCAAGATGTTGGAACAGGGGGCGGATGGCTACACCTTC. It translates to CAIKMLEQGADGYTF.

In this sample, this clonotype turned up a few times. As DNA, the CDR3 is TGCGCCAGCAGCTTGACGGGGGGGCTACTAGCGGGGCCCTACAATGAGCAGTTCTTC. The encoded protein is CASSLTGGLLAGPYNEQFF. This rearrangement joins TRBV5-1 to TRBJ2-1, with 10 positions matching TRBD2. This CDR3 contains 19 residues. Germline trimming cut 1 base from V and 2 bases from J; bases unmatched to any gene: 12. Germline V CDR1 and CDR2: SGHRS, YFSETQ.

The count of this clonotype is one. The rearrangement links TRBV25-1 to TRBJ1-6; no firm D call. The CDR3 loop spans 14 amino acids. Between the trimmed V and J ends, which lost 6 bases and 7 bases, there was a span of 13 bases. Per germline, CDR1 MGHDK and CDR2 SYGVNS. CDR3 nucleotides: TGTGCCAGCAGCGTAGCCAGGAACAATTCACCCCTCCACTTT. Protein sequence: CASSVARNNSPLHF.

The chain employs TRBV7-9 and TRBJ1-6; D remains unclear. This CDR3 is 15 amino acids long. Trimming cost V 5 bases and J 1 base, with 9 bases left between them. From germline, CDR1 is SEHNR and CDR2 FQNEAQ (reference sequence). CDR3 amino acids: CASSHSESYNSPLHF. CDR3 nucleotide sequence: TGTGCCAGCAGCCACTCAGAGTCCTATAATTCACCCCTCCACTTT.

This clonotype was seen many times. V is TRBV7-2 and J is TRBJ2-5; TRBD2 agrees at 11 bases. V shed 0 bases and J 5 bases; nucleotides not matched to a gene: 2. This CDR3 has 15 residues. CDR1 and CDR2 from the germline V gene are SGHTA and FQGNSA. The CDR3, as DNA: TGTGCCAGCAGCTTAGCCTGGACTAGCGGGGAGACCCAGTACTTC. This codes for CASSLAWTSGETQYF.

This clonotype occurred many times. The chain carries TRBV19 and TRBJ1-5, with D possibly matching TRBD1 (5 bases). Trimming shortened V by 1 base and J by 2 bases, and 15 bases separated the two germline ends. The V gene's germline CDR1 is LNHDA and CDR2 SQIVND (reference sequence). The CDR3 consists of 17 residues. DNA for the CDR3: TGTGCCAGTAGTATAGGGGACGGCTCTTGGGGCAATCAGCCCCAGCATTTT. Translation gives CASSIGDGSWGNQPQHF.

The J gene is TRBJ2-2, the V gene TRBV7-3, with 10 positions matching TRBD2. The CDR3 runs 15 residues. Germline CDR1 SGHTA, CDR2 FQGTGA. The J segment lost 5 bases and the V segment lost 6 bases, leaving 6 bases of the junction unmatched. CDR3 protein: CASSPSGGKTGELFF. As DNA, the CDR3 is TGTGCCAGCAGTCCTAGCGGGGGCAAAACCGGGGAGCTGTTTTTT.

The CDR3 reads CSVGGQGGQPQHF. The CDR3 coding sequence is TGCAGCGTCGGAGGGCAGGGTGGGCAGCCCCAGCATTTT. V is TRBV29-1 and J is TRBJ1-5; weak D call: TRBD1 (5 bases). Germline assignment: CDR1 SQVTM and CDR2 ANQGSEA. Trimming pared 6 bases from V and 7 bases from J, leaving 16 bases between. The CDR3 length is 13 residues.